Below are 2 T cell receptor beta chains sequenced from a single sample in a study of shared clonotypes between healthy human individuals. TCRdb's copy holds only in-frame clones and misses some; the assay was immunoSEQ multiplex PCR. The repertoire holds fewer than 3 million clones, with 85% to 95% as singletons. Specimen: naive CD4+ T cells from PBMCs. As for subset: CD45RA+ positively selected. Receptors originate from a man aged 18 to 29 in good health. Some clones in this sample may be carry-over from other donors' samples.

The CDR3 DNA is TGTGCCAGCACCTCCCGACCTGAGACGGACAGGGTCTATCAGCCCCAGCATTTT. It specifies CASTSRPETDRVYQPQHF. The chain recombines TRBV5-5 with TRBJ1-5, with TRBD1 identical over 8 bases. Germline-derived CDR1 and CDR2 are SGHKS and YYEKEE (reference sequence). Trimming took 6 bases from V and 5 from J; bases not matched to a gene: 19. The CDR3 loop spans 18 amino acids.

A single count supports this clone. This rearrangement joins TRBV25-1 to TRBJ2-1, with 9 positions matching TRBD1. V was clipped by 7 bases and J by 10 bases; unmatched bases: 11. Germline loops: CDR1 MGHDK, CDR2 SYGVNS. The CDR3 contains 14 residues. The CDR3 bases are TGTGCCAGCAAAGGGACAGGGCGGGTTGTGGAGCAGTTCTTC. As protein: CASKGTGRVVEQFF.